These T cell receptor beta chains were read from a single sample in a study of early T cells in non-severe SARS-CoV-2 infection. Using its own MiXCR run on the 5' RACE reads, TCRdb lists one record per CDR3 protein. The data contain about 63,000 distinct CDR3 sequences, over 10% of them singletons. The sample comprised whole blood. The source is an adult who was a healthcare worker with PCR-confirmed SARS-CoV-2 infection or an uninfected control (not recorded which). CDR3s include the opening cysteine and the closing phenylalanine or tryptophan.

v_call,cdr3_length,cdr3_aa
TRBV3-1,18,CASSQGVDLGTHTDTRYF
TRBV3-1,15,CASSPGGGRGETQYF
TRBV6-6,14,CASSPGQGKTEAFF
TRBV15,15,CATSREGSSYNEQFF
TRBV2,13,CASRRTENSPLHF
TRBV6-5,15,CASSLSLGGPGAQYF
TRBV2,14,CASSPGHGNGGYTF
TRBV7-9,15,CASSLGAAANYGYTF
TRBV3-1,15,CASSQDLSDTGELFF
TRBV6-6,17,CASSYRYRQGGTGELFF
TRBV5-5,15,CASSKGQVMNTEAFF
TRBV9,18,CASSVLARAGPPTDTQYF
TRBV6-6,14,CASSYAGVGTEAFF
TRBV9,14,CASSVVTQGNEQFF
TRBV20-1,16,CSAPKGLAGELETQYF
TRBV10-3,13,CAINGRGSETQYF
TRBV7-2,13,CASSFAATDTQYF
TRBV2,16,CASSEAGGGNYNEQFF
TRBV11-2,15,CASSLETSGEETQYF
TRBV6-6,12,CASSYISGELFF
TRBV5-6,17,CASSRPQAGVATDTQYF
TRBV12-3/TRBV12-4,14,CASSGDWGSRELFF
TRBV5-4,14,CASSFPGRQETQYF
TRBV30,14,CAWSGGSRGYGYTF
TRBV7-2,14,CASSLEPASYGYTF
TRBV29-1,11,CSVWGDYGYTF
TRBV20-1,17,CSARDAALSRLLSPLHF
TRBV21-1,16,CASRKSPDRVGTEAFF
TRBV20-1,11,CSARADGEQFF
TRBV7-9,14,CATTGTGLFYGYTF
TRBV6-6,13,CASSREESYEQYF
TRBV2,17,CASRGGLGTGKGDTQYF
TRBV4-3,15,CASSQDWQNTGELFF
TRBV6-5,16,CASSYGRTSGIETQYF
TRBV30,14,CAWSVWGAQEPQHF
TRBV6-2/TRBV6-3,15,CASTGSRTSSYEQYF
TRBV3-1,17,CASSPGTLAGVTDTQYF
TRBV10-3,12,CAISSLADTQYF
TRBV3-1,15,CASSQMPGQGYEQYF
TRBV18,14,CASSPPDRVYEQYF
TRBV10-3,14,CAISGDSGANVLTF
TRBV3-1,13,CASSFQRNTEAFF
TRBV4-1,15,CASSQDETALNEQFF
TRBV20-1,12,CSATWGHTEAFF
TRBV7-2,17,CASSFAQSGGARDTQYF
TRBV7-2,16,CASSPRTAMANYGYTF